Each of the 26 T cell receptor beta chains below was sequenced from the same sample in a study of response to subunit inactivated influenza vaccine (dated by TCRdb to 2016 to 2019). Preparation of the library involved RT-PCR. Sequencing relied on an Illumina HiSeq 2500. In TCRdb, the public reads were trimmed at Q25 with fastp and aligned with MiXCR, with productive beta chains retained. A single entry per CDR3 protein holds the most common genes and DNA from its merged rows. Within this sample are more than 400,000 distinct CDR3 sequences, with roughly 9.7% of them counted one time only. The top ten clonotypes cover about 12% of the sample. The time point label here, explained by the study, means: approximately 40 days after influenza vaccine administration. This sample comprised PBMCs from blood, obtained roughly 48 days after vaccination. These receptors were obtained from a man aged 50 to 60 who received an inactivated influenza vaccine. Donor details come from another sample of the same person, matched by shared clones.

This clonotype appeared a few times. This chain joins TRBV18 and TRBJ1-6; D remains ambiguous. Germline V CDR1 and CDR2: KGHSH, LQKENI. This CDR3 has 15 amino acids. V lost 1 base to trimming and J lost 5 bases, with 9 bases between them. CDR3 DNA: TGTGCCAGCTCACCACGAACGCAGGATAATTCACCCCTCCACTTT. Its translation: CASSPRTQDNSPLHF. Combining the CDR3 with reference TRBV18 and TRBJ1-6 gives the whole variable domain NAGVMQNPRHLVRRRGQEARLRCSPMKGHSHVYWYRQLPEEGLKFMVYLQKENIIDESGMPKERFSAEFPKEGPSILRIQQVVRGDSAAYFCASSPRTQDNSPLHFGNGTRLTVT.

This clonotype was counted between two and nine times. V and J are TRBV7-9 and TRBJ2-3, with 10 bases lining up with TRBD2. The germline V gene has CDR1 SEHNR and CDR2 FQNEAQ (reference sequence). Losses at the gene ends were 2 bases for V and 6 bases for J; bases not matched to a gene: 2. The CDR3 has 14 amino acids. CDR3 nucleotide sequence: TGTGCCAGCAGCTTATCGACTAGCGGGGATACGCAGTATTTT. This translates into CASSLSTSGDTQYF.

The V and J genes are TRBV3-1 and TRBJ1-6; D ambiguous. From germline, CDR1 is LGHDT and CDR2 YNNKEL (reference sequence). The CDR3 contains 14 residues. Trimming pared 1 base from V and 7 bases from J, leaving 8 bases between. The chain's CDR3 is CASSQGQLNSPLHF. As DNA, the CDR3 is TGTGCCAGCAGCCAAGGGCAGCTCAATTCACCCCTCCACTTT.

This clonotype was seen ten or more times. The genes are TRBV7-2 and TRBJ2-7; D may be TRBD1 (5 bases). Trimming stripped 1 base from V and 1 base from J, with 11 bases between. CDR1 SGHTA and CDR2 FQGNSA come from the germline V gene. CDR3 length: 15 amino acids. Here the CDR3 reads CASSLEGVESYEQYF. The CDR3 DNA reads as TGTGCCAGCAGCTTAGAAGGGGTCGAATCCTACGAGCAGTACTTC.

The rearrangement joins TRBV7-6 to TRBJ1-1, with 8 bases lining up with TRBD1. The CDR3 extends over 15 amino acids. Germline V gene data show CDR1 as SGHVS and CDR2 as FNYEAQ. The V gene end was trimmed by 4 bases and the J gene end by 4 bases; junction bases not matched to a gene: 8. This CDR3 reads CASSSAPGGGTEAFF. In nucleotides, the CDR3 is TGTGCCAGCAGCTCAGCGCCAGGGGGCGGCACTGAAGCTTTCTTT.

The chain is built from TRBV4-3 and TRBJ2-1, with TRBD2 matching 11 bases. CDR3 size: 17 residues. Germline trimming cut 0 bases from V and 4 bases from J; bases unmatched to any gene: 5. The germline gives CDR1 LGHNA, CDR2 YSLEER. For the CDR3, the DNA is TGCGCCAGCAGCCAAGATGCTAGCGGGGGGTTGTACAATGAGCAGTTCTTC. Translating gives CASSQDASGGLYNEQFF.

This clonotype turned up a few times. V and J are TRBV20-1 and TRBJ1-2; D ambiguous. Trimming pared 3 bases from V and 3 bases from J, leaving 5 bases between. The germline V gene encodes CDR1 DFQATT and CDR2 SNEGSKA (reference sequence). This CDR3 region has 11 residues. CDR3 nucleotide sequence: TGCAGTGCTAGTTCGGACTATGGCTACACCTTC. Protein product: CSASSDYGYTF.

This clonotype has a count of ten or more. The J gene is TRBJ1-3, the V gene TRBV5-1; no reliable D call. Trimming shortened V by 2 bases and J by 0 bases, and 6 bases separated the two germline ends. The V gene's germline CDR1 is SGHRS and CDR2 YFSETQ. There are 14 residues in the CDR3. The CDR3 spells CASSFGPSGNTIYF. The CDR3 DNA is TGCGCCAGCAGCTTCGGCCCCTCTGGAAACACCATATATTTT. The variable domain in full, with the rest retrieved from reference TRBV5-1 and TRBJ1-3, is KAGVTQTPRYLIKTRGQQVTLSCSPISGHRSVSWYQQTPGQGLQFLFEYFSETQRNKGNFPGRFSGRQFSNSRSEMNVSTLELGDSALYLCASSFGPSGNTIYFGEGSWLTVV.

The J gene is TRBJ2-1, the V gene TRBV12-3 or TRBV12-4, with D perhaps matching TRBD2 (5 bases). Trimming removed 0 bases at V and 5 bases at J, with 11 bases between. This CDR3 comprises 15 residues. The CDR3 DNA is TGTGCCAGCAGTTTAGCAGGGAGATCCCACAATGAGCAGTTCTTC. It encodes CASSLAGRSHNEQFF.

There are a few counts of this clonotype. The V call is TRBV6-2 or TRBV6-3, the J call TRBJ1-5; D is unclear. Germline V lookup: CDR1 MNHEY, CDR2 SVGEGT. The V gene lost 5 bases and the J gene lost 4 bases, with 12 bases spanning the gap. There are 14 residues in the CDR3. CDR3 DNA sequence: TGTGCCAGCAGTCGGGCCGCAAGAAATCAGCCCCAGCATTTT. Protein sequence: CASSRAARNQPQHF.

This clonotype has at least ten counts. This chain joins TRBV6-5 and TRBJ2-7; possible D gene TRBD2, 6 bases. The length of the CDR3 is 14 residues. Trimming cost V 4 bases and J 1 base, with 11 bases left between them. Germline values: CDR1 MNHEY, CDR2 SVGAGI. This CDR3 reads CASSSDGGSYEQYF. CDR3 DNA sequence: TGTGCCAGCAGTTCGGATGGAGGGTCCTACGAGCAGTACTTC.

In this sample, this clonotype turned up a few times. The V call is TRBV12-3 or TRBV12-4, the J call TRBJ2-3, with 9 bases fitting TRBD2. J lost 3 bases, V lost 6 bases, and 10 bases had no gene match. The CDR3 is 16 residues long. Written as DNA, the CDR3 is TGTGCCAGCAGCCCGGGACTAGCATTGAGGACAGATACGCAGTATTTT. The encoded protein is CASSPGLALRTDTQYF.

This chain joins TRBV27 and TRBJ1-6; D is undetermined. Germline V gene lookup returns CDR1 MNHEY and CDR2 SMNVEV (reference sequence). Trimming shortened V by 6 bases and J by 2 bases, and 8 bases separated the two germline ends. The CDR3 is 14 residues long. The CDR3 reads CASSTKAYNSPLHF. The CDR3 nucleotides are TGTGCCAGCAGCACCAAAGCCTATAATTCACCCCTCCACTTT.

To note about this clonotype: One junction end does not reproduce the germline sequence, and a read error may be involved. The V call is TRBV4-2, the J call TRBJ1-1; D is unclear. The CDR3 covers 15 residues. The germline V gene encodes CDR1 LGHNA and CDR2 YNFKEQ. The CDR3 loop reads CASSRSLAQNAEAFF. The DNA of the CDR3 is TGTGCCAGCAGCCGCTCCCTCGCGCAGAACGCTGAAGCTTTCTTT.

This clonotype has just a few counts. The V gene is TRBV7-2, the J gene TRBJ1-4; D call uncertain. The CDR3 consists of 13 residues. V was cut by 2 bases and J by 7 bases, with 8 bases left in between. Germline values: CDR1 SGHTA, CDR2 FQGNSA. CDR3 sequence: CASSLQSGEKLFF. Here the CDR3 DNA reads TGTGCCAGCAGCTTACAATCGGGTGAAAAACTGTTTTTT.

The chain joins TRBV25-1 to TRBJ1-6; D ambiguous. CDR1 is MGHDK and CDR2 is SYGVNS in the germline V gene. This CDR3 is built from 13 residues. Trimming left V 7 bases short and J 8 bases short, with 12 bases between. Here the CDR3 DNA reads TGTGCCAGCACGGAGTCGGTTGATTCACCCCTCCACTTT. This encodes CASTESVDSPLHF.

CDR3 coding DNA: TGTGCCAGCAGTTGGGGTAGTGGTACCGGGGAGCTGTTTTTT. Translated, it gives CASSWGSGTGELFF. J is TRBJ2-2 and V is TRBV28, with no clear D. Germline V gives CDR1 MDHEN, CDR2 SYDVKM. The CDR3 has 14 residues. Deletions cut 4 bases from V and 5 bases from J, with 11 bases between. Together with reference TRBV28 and TRBJ2-2, the CDR3 gives the full variable domain: DVKVTQSSRYLVKRTGEKVFLECVQDMDHENMFWYRQDPGLGLRLIYFSYDVKMKEKGDIPEGYSVSREKKERFSLILESASTNQTSMYLCASSWGSGTGELFFGEGSRLTVL.

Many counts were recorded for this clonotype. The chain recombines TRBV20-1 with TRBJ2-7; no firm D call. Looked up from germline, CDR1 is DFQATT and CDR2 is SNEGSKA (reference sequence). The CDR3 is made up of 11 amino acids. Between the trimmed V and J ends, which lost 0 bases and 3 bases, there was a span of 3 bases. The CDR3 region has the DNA TGCAGTGCTAGAGATTACTACGAGCAGTACTTC. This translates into CSARDYYEQYF.

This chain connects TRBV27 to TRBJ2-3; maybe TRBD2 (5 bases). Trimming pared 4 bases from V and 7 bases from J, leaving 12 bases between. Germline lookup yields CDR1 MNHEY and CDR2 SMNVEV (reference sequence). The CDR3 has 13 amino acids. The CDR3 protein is CASSSPWRHTQYF. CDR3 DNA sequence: TGTGCCAGCAGTTCCCCCTGGAGGCATACGCAGTATTTT.

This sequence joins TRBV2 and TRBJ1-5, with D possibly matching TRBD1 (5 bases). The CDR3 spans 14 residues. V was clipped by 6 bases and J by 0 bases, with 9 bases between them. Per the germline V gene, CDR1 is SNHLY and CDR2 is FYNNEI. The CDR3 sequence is CASRGDGSNQPQHF. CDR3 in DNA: TGTGCCAGCAGGGGGGACGGTAGCAATCAGCCCCAGCATTTT.

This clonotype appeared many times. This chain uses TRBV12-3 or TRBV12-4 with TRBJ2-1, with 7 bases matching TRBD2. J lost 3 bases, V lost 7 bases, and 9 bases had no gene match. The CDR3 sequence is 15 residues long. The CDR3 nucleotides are TGTGCCAGCAAGGGTGGGCGGGGGAGCTACAATGAGCAGTTCTTC. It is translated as CASKGGRGSYNEQFF.

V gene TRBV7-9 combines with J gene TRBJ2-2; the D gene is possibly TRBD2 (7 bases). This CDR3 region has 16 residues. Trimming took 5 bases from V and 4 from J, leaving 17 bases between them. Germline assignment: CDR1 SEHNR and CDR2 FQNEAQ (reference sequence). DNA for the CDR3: TGTGCCAGCAGCCACTCCCCGGGGGGCGGCACCGGGGAGCTGTTTTTT. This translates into CASSHSPGGGTGELFF.

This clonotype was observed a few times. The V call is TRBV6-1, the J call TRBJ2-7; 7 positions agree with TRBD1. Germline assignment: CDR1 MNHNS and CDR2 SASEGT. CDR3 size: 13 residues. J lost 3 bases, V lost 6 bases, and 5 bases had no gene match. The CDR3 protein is CASSTRGIYEQYF. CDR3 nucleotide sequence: TGTGCCAGCAGCACCAGGGGGATCTACGAGCAGTACTTC.

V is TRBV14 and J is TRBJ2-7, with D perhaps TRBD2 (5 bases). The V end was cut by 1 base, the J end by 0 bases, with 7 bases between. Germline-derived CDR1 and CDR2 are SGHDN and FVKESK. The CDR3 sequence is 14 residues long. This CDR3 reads CASSQGLISYEQYF. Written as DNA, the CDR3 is TGTGCCAGCAGCCAAGGACTAATCTCCTACGAGCAGTACTTC.

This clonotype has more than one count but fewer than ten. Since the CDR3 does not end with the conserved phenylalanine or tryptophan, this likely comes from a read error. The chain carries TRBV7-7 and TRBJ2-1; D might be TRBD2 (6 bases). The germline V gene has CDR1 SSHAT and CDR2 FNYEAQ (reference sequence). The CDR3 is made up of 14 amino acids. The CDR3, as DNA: TGTGCCAGCAGCCCCCGGGACTCCAACAATGAGCAGTTCTCC. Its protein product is CASSPRDSNNEQFS.

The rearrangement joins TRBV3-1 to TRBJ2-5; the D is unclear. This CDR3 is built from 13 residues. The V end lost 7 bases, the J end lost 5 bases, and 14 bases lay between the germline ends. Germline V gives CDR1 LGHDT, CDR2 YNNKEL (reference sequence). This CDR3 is CASTRRRFETQYF. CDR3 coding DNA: TGTGCCAGCACTCGCAGAAGGTTTGAGACCCAGTACTTC.